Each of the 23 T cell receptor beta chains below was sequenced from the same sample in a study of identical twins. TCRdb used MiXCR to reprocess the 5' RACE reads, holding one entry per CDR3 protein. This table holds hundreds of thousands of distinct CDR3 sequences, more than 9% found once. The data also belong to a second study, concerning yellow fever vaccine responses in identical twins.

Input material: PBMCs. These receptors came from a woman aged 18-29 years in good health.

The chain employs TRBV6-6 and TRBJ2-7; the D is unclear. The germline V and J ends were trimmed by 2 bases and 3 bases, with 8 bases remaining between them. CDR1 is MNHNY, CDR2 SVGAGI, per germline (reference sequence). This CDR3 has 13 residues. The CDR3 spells CASSYGVDYEQYV. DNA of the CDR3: TGTGCCAGCAGTTACGGGGTAGACTACGAGCAGTACGTC.

The DNA for the CDR3 is TGCGCCAGCAGCTTGGTTAGGGGGCTCAATCAGCCCCAGCATTTT. Its translation: CASSLVRGLNQPQHF. This chain links TRBV5-1 with TRBJ1-5; 7 nucleotides line up with TRBD1. CDR3 size: 15 residues. CDR1 SGHRS and CDR2 YFSETQ come from the germline V gene. V was pared by 0 bases and J by 3 bases, with 3 bases of the junction left unmatched. Drawing the rest from reference TRBV5-1 and TRBJ1-5, the complete variable domain is KAGVTQTPRYLIKTRGQQVTLSCSPISGHRSVSWYQQTPGQGLQFLFEYFSETQRNKGNFPGRFSGRQFSNSRSEMNVSTLELGDSALYLCASSLVRGLNQPQHFGDGTRLSIL.

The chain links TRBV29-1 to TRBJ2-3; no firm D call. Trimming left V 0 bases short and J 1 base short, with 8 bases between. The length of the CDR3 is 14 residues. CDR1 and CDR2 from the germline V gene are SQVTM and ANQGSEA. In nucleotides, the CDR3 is TGCAGCGTTGAAGAGCCAGGACGCACAGATACGCAGTATTTT. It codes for CSVEEPGRTDTQYF.

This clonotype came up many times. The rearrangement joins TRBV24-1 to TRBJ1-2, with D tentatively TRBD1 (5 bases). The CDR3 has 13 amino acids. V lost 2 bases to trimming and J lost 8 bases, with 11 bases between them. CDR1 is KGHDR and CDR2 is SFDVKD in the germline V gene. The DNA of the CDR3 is TGTGCCACCAGTGATTCCAGGGCGCTCGGCTACACCTTC. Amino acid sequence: CATSDSRALGYTF.

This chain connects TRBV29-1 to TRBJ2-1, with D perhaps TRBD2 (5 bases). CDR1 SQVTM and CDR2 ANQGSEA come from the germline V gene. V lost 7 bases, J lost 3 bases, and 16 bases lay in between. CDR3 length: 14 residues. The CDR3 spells CSAIFAGIYNEQFF. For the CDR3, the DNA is TGCAGCGCCATTTTTGCGGGTATCTACAATGAGCAGTTCTTC.

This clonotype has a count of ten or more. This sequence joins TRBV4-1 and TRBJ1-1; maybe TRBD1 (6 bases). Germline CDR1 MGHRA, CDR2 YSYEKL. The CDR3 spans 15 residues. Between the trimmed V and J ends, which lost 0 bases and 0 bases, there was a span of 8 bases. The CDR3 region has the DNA TGCGCCAGCAGCCAAGAGCCAGGGGTGAACACTGAAGCTTTCTTT. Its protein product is CASSQEPGVNTEAFF.

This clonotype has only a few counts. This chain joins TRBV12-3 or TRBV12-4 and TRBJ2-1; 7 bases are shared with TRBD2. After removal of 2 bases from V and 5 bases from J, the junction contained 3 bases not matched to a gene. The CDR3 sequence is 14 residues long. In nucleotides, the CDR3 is TGTGCCAGCAGTTTATCTAGCGGTGACAATGAGCAGTTCTTC. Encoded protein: CASSLSSGDNEQFF.

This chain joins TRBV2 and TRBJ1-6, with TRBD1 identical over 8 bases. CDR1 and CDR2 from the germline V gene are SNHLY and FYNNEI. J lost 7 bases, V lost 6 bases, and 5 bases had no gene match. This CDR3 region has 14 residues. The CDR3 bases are TGTGCCAGCAGGAGGACAGGGCAAAATTCACCCCTCCACTTT. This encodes CASRRTGQNSPLHF. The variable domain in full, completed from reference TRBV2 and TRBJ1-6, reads EPEVTQTPSHQVTQMGQEVILRCVPISNHLYFYWYRQILGQKVEFLVSFYNNEISEKSEIFDDQFSVERPDGSNFTLKIRSTKLEDSAMYFCASRRTGQNSPLHFGNGTRLTVT.

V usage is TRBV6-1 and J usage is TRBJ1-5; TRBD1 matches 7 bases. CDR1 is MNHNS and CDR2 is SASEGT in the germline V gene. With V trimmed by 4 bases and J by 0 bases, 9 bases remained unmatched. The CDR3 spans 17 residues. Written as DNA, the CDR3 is TGTGCCAGCAGTGTATGGTCGGGACAGATTAGCAATCAGCCCCAGCATTTT. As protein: CASSVWSGQISNQPQHF.

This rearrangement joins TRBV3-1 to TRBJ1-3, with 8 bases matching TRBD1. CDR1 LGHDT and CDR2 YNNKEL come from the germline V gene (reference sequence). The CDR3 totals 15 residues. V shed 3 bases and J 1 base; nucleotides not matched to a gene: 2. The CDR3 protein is CASSHRGRSGNTIYF. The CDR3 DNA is TGTGCCAGCAGCCACAGGGGGCGATCTGGAAACACCATATATTTT.

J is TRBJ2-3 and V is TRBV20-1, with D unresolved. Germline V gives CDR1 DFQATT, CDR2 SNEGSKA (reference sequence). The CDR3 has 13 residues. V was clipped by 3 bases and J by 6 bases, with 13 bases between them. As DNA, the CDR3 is TGCAGTGCTAGTTCCAGGCCGGTGGATACGCAGTATTTT. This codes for CSASSRPVDTQYF.

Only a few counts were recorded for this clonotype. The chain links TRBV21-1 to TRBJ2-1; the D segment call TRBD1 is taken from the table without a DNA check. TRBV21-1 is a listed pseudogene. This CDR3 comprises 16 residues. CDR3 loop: CASSCIGGYVYNEQFF. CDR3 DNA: TGTGCCAGCAGCTGCATCGGGGGGTATGTCTACAATGAGCAGTTCTTC.

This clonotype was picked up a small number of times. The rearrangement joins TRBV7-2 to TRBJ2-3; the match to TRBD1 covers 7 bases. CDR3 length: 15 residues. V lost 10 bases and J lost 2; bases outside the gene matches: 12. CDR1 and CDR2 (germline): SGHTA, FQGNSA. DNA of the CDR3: TGTGCCACCGCTACCCGCGGACAGGCCACAGATACGCAGTATTTT. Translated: CATATRGQATDTQYF.

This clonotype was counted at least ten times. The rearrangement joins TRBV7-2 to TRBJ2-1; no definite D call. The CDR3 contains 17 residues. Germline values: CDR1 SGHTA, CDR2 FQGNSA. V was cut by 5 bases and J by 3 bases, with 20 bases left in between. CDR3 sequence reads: CASSPRTDYLYYNEQFF. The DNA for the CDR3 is TGTGCCAGCAGCCCTCGGACCGATTATCTCTACTACAATGAGCAGTTCTTC.

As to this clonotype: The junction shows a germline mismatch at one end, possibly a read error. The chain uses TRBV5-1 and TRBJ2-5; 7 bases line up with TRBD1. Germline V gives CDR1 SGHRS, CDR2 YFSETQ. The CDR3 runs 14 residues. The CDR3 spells CASSLNRDSLTRYF. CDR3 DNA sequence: TGCGCCAGCAGCCTTAACCGGGACAGTCTAACCCGGTACTTC.

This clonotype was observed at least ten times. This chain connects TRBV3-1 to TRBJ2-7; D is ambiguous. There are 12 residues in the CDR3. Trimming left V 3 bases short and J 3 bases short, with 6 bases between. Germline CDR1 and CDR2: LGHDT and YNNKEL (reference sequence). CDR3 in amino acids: CASSHSSYEQYF. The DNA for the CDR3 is TGTGCCAGCAGCCACTCTAGCTACGAGCAGTACTTC.

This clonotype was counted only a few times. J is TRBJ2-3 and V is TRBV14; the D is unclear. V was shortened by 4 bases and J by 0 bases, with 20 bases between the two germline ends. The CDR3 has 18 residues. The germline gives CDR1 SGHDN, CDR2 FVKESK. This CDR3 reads CASSPKWGDPLSTDTQYF. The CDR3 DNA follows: TGTGCCAGCAGCCCCAAGTGGGGTGACCCCCTTAGCACAGATACGCAGTATTTT.

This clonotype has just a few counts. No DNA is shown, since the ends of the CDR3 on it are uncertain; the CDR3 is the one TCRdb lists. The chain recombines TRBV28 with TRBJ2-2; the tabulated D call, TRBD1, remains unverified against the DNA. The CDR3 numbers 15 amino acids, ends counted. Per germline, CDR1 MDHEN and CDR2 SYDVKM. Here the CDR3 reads CASSTSGQNTGELFF.

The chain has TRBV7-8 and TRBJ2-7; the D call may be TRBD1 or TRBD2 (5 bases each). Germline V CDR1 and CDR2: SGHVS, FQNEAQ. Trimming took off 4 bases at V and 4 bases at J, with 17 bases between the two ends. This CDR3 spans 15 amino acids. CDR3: CASSWDVGEGYEQYV. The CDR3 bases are TGTGCCAGCAGCTGGGACGTGGGTGAGGGTTACGAGCAGTACGTC.

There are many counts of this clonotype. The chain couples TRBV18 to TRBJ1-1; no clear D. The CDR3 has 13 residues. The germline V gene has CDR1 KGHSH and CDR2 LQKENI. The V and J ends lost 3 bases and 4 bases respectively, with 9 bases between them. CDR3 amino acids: CASSPSLGTEAFF. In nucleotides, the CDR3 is TGTGCCAGCTCACCGTCCCTAGGCACTGAAGCTTTCTTT.

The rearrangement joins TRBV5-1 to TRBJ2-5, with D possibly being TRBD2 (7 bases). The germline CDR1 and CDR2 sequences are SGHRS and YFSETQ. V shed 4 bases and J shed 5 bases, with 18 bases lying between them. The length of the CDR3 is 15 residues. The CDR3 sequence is CASSQLGAGGETQYF. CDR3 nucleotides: TGCGCCAGCAGCCAACTGGGGGCCGGGGGGGAGACCCAGTACTTC.

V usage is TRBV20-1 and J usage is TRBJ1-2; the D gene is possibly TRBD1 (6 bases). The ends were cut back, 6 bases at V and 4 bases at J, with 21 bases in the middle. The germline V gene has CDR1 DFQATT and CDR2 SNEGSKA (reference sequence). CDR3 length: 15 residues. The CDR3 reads CSALPRDRGGYGYTF. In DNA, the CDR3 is TGCAGTGCGTTACCCCGGGACCGAGGGGGCTATGGCTACACCTTC.

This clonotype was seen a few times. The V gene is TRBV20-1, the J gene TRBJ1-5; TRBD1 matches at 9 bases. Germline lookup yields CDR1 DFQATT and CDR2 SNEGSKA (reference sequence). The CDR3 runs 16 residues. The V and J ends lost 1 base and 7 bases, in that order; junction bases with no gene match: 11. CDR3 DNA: TGCAGTGCTAGAGGGCCGGGACAGGGAAATGGACAGCCCCAGCATTTT. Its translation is CSARGPGQGNGQPQHF.